The present TCR beta chain was sequenced within a study of molecular identifiers for immune sequencing clone quantification. About the study: Replicates split RNA from around 20,000 or 100,000 naive CD8 cells five ways, and the researchers sequenced four portions.

The table lists this clonotype with a few counts. Its antigen is unidentified. Losses at the gene ends were 7 bases for V and 1 base for J; bases not matched to a gene: 5. From germline, CDR1 is MGHRA and CDR2 YSYEKL. This CDR3 has 15 amino acids. In the sort, naive CD8 T cells were defined as CD8+CD4-CCR7+CD45RA+. General observations from the study: Spiked Jurkat TCR RNA from one cell was reportedly detectable among 950,000 to 1,000,000 naive cells.

The authors built bulk TCR libraries by previously described methods with listed TCR primers. TCRdb passed the PCR reads through MiXCR, listing each CDR3 protein once. The sample lists 300,000 to 400,000 distinct CDR3 sequences, 24% occurring once. The sequence came from a human donor in good health. Some libraries in this study had Jurkat cell RNA spiked in. The genes are TRBV4-1 and TRBJ2-3; 10 bases align to TRBD2. Sequencing was performed on naive CD8+ T cells from blood, with Jurkat cell RNA spiked in. The subset: FACS-sorted CD8+CD4-CCR7+CD45RA+ naive T cells. The CDR3 nucleotides are TGCGCCAGCACTTCTAGCGGGGGAGGCACAGATACGCAGTATTTT. This encodes CASTSSGGGTDTQYF.